The present T cell receptor (beta chain) was sequenced within a study of shared clonotypes between healthy human individuals. The wider study: Donor ages ranged 18 to 49 years: a couple of women, a few men.

Assay: immunoSEQ multiplex PCR; the TCRdb copy retains only in-frame clones and omits some. The sample comprises more than 2 million clones, 85% to 95% of which are singletons, and more than 0.1% rests with the top ten. The junction had 13 bases not matched to a gene; V was cut back by 6 bases and J by 5 bases. The CDR3 sequence is 16 residues long. In germline, CDR1 is SNHLY, CDR2 FYNNEI. Study-wide points: Some clonotypes were shared by all four sorted-subset donors, while others were not shared. The non-shared ones had lower generation probabilities than the shared ones. Large depth notwithstanding, sorted-subset sequencing proved incomplete by rarefaction.

With regard to this clone: Its antigen is not identified.

This sequence was found in a man in his late teens or twenties in good health. The chain recombines TRBV2 with TRBJ2-3, with TRBD2 matching over 8 bases. Sequencing was performed on naive CD4+ T cells sorted from blood. Subset of the sample: CD45RA+ positively selected. For the CDR3, the DNA is TGTGCCAGCAGGCGATCCGGGACTAGGGGTCTAGATACGCAGTATTTT. Its protein product is CASRRSGTRGLDTQYF.